This TCR beta chain was recorded in a study of cytomegalovirus exposure and HLA in healthy donors. Study summary: Early release data held 85 million or so unique TCRs from HLA-typed donors.

In the case of this clone: The antigen remains unidentified.

Use of 60 Vbeta and 13 Jbeta primers characterized the PCR. Per the study methods: Later reanalysis found approximately 80 million unique TCR beta chains, about 10 million of them shared. The repertoire was sequenced with immunoSEQ multiplex PCR; TCRdb's copy has only in-frame clones and lacks some. Clone size and the V and J calls come from that table; the DNA yielded D and trimming. The data contain just over 150,000 clones, around 76% of them singletons. Findings of the study overall: The investigators catalogued 164 TCR beta chains as cytomegalovirus-associated.

In germline, CDR1 is SGHDT, CDR2 YYEEEE. Trimming removed 4 bases at V and 1 base at J, with 18 bases between. This CDR3 contains 18 residues. The TCR originated in a middle-aged man in good health and CMV-seropositive. V usage is TRBV5-6 and J usage is TRBJ2-6; maybe TRBD2 (7 bases). The source material was PBMCs. CDR3 residues: CASSQNGGPRSGANVLTF. Written as DNA, the CDR3 is TGTGCCAGCAGCCAAAACGGGGGGCCGAGGTCTGGGGCCAACGTCCTGACTTTC.